Below, 27 T cell receptor beta chains from the same sample are listed, as sequenced in a study of CD8 T cells in Susac syndrome. cDNA came from about 0.51 to 1 ug RNA primed by random hexamers. TCRdb re-derived calls from the immunoSEQ multiplex PCR reads in MiXCR, one entry per CDR3 protein. The sample lists some 260,000 distinct CDR3 sequences; roughly 81% were seen once. The specimen was CD8+ T cells from PBMCs. Receptors originate from a human donor with multiple sclerosis.

This clonotype was detected a few times. CDR3 region: CASSPWTEASYGYTF. CDR3 DNA: TGCGCCAGCAGCCCCTGGACGGAGGCCTCCTATGGCTACACCTTC. The chain combines TRBV4-1 with TRBJ1-2; D call uncertain. CDR1 is MGHRA, CDR2 YSYEKL, per germline. V gave up 4 bases and J gave up 4 bases, with 16 bases separating them. This CDR3 is 15 amino acids long.

V usage is TRBV4-1 and J usage is TRBJ2-5, with D possibly TRBD2 on 6 matching bases. Per germline, CDR1 MGHRA and CDR2 YSYEKL. V lost 3 bases and J 5 bases, leaving 22 bases between the germline ends. CDR3 length: 17 residues. CDR3 sequence (DNA): TGCGCCAGCAGCCAGGCTCGGGGAGGTGGGAGAACGGAGACCCAGTACTTC. Translating gives CASSQARGGGRTETQYF.

The chain employs TRBV7-3 and TRBJ2-1; 10 bases align to TRBD2. Per germline, CDR1 SGHTA and CDR2 FQGTGA. The junction had 6 bases not matched to a gene; V was cut back by 0 bases and J by 7 bases. The CDR3 length is 16 residues. The DNA of the CDR3 is TGTGCCAGCAGCTTAACGCTAGCGGGAGTTGCAAATGAGCAGTTCTTC. Translating gives CASSLTLAGVANEQFF.

The chain has TRBV3-1 and TRBJ2-7; TRBD2 agrees at 10 bases. CDR1 is LGHDT, CDR2 YNNKEL, per germline (reference sequence). CDR3 length: 15 amino acids. Losses at the gene ends were 4 bases for V and 4 bases for J; bases not matched to a gene: 7. The CDR3 protein is CASSPLTSGKYEQYF. CDR3 in DNA: TGTGCCAGCAGCCCACTAACTAGCGGGAAATACGAGCAGTACTTC.

This chain connects TRBV20-1 to TRBJ1-5; 7 bases agree with TRBD1. The length of the CDR3 is 15 residues. After removal of 1 base from V and 6 bases from J, the junction contained 9 bases not matched to a gene. Germline V gene sequence: CDR1 DFQATT, CDR2 SNEGSKA (reference sequence). The CDR3 loop reads CSARVQTGRGQPQHF. In DNA form, the CDR3 reads TGCAGTGCTAGAGTCCAGACAGGGAGGGGTCAGCCCCAGCATTTT.

Details on this clonotype: Sequence at one end of the junction differs from germline and may be a read error. The CDR3 sequence: CASSVANRAYEQYF. In DNA form, the CDR3 reads TGTGCCAGCAGCGTAGCAAACAGGGCCTACGAGCAGTACTTC. The gene calls are TRBV7-9 and TRBJ2-7, with a tentative D call TRBD1 (6 bases). In germline, CDR1 is SEHNR, CDR2 FQNEAQ (reference sequence). The CDR3 totals 14 residues.

The V call is TRBV28, the J call TRBJ1-1, with 7 bases aligning to TRBD1. This CDR3 has 13 residues. With V trimmed by 7 bases and J by 1 base, 3 bases remained unmatched. Per germline, CDR1 MDHEN and CDR2 SYDVKM. CDR3: CASTRTGNTEAFF. Written as DNA, the CDR3 is TGTGCCAGCACCCGGACAGGGAACACTGAAGCTTTCTTT.

This sequence joins TRBV5-6 and TRBJ2-3, with 8 nucleotides matching TRBD2. CDR1 and CDR2 (germline): SGHDT, YYEEEE. V trimming: 0 bases; J trimming: 0 bases; junction bases outside the gene matches: 3. The CDR3 contains 16 residues. The CDR3 protein is CASSLAGGSSTDTQYF. CDR3 nucleotide sequence: TGTGCCAGCAGCTTGGCGGGAGGGTCTAGCACAGATACGCAGTATTTT.

The chain employs TRBV7-9 and TRBJ2-7, with a weak D call TRBD2 (5 bases). V was clipped by 1 base and J by 2 bases, with 9 bases between them. Per the germline V gene, CDR1 is SEHNR and CDR2 is FQNEAQ (reference sequence). The CDR3 extends over 14 amino acids. The CDR3 region is CASSLVSGAYEQYF. CDR3 nucleotide sequence: TGTGCCAGCAGCTTAGTCAGCGGAGCCTACGAGCAGTACTTC. Combining the CDR3 with reference TRBV7-9 and TRBJ2-7 gives the whole variable domain DTGVSQNPRHKITKRGQNVTFRCDPISEHNRLYWYRQTLGQGPEFLTYFQNEAQLEKSRLLSDRFSAERPKGSFSTLEIQRTEQGDSAMYLCASSLVSGAYEQYFGPGTRLTVT.

The chain couples TRBV19 to TRBJ1-2, with unresolved D. V lost 5 bases to trimming and J lost 5 bases, with 15 bases between them. Germline lookup yields CDR1 LNHDA and CDR2 SQIVND (reference sequence). The CDR3 consists of 14 residues. CDR3 sequence (DNA): TGTGCCAGTAGTCCCTCGGTGGGCTCTTATGGCTACACCTTC. It codes for CASSPSVGSYGYTF.

Of note for this clonotype: At one end the junction does not follow the germline gene, possibly because of a read error. V is TRBV5-1 and J is TRBJ2-7; D gene unclear. The V gene's germline CDR1 is SGHRS and CDR2 YFSETQ. This CDR3 spans 11 amino acids. The CDR3 sequence is CVSSTSGEQYF. CDR3 bases: TGCGTCAGCAGCACCTCAGGAGAGCAGTACTTC.

The V and J genes are TRBV9 and TRBJ2-3, with a weak D call TRBD1 (7 bases). In germline, CDR1 is SGDLS, CDR2 YYNGEE. This CDR3 contains 16 residues. V dropped 4 bases and J dropped 1 base, with 16 bases sitting between them. The CDR3 DNA follows: TGTGCCAGCAGCTCACCAGGGGGGACTCGCACAGATACGCAGTATTTT. Translating gives CASSSPGGTRTDTQYF. Drawing the rest from reference TRBV9 and TRBJ2-3, the complete variable domain is DSGVTQTPKHLITATGQRVTLRCSPRSGDLSVYWYQQSLDQGLQFLIQYYNGEERAKGNILERFSAQQFPDLHSELNLSSLELGDSALYFCASSSPGGTRTDTQYFGPGTRLTVL.

The chain couples TRBV6-2 or TRBV6-3 to TRBJ2-7, with 7 nucleotides matching TRBD2. Per the germline V gene, CDR1 is MNHEY and CDR2 is SVGEGT. V was clipped by 2 bases and J by 6 bases; unmatched bases: 10. CDR3 size: 15 residues. The CDR3 nucleotides are TGTGCCAGCAGTTACCAGGCTCCGGGGGGACCCGAGCAGTACTTC. The encoded protein is CASSYQAPGGPEQYF.

The genes are TRBV5-4 and TRBJ2-3; D gene uncertain. V dropped 5 bases and J dropped 1 base, with 8 bases sitting between them. Germline assignment: CDR1 SGHNT and CDR2 YYREEE (reference sequence). The CDR3 is 13 amino acids. The CDR3 loop is CASSGEGTDTQYF. In nucleotides, the CDR3 is TGTGCCAGCAGTGGTGAGGGCACAGATACGCAGTATTTT.

The chain has TRBV6-5 and TRBJ2-5; D is possibly TRBD1 (5 bases). CDR3 size: 15 residues. CDR1 and CDR2 (germline): MNHEY, SVGAGI. Trimming shortened V by 6 bases and J by 3 bases, and 17 bases separated the two germline ends. This CDR3 is CASSLTVTAEETQYF. The DNA for the CDR3 is TGTGCCAGCAGCCTTACTGTGACAGCAGAAGAGACCCAGTACTTC.

This clonotype was seen a handful of times. The chain employs TRBV6-1 and TRBJ2-2; 8 nucleotides align to TRBD1. This CDR3 region has 14 residues. Looked up from germline, CDR1 is MNHNS and CDR2 is SASEGT. Germline trimming cut 5 bases from V and 5 bases from J; bases unmatched to any gene: 4. The chain's CDR3 is CASSPTGETGELFF. In DNA, the CDR3 is TGTGCCAGCAGTCCGACAGGGGAGACCGGGGAGCTGTTTTTT.

V and J are TRBV28 and TRBJ2-7; 10 bases are shared with TRBD1. CDR1 MDHEN and CDR2 SYDVKM come from the germline V gene. V lost 6 bases to trimming and J lost 5 bases; unmatched junction nucleotides: 7. CDR3 length: 14 residues. CDR3 sequence (DNA): TGTGCCAGCAGGTTGACAGGGGGCGGCGACGAGCAGTACTTC. Its translation: CASRLTGGGDEQYF.

V usage is TRBV6-2 or TRBV6-3 and J usage is TRBJ1-1, with no clear D. CDR1 MNHEY and CDR2 SVGEGT come from the germline V gene. The CDR3 consists of 14 residues. V was cut by 4 bases and J by 7 bases, with 16 bases left in between. The CDR3 nucleotides are TGTGCCAGCAGTTTGGAAAGAGGACGGTTTGAAGCTTTCTTT. It codes for CASSLERGRFEAFF.

The CDR3 nucleotides are TGTGCCAGCAGAAACCTACTAGTTACCCCCGATACGCAGTATTTT. Amino acid sequence: CASRNLLVTPDTQYF. The gene calls are TRBV6-5 and TRBJ2-3; maybe TRBD2 (5 bases). Germline V gene sequence: CDR1 MNHEY, CDR2 SVGAGI. The ends were cut back, 6 bases at V and 6 bases at J, with 19 bases in the middle. The CDR3 sequence is 15 residues long.

The genes are TRBV10-3 and TRBJ2-1; D is perhaps TRBD2 (5 bases). The CDR3 is made up of 15 amino acids. V was clipped by 10 bases and J by 1 base, with 17 bases between them. From germline, CDR1 is ENHRY and CDR2 SYGVKD. CDR3 protein: CASAWTRSSYNEQFF. In DNA form, the CDR3 reads TGTGCCAGTGCCTGGACTCGAAGTTCCTACAATGAGCAGTTCTTC.

This chain uses TRBV9 with TRBJ2-1, with 10 bases identical to TRBD2. The CDR3 length is 15 residues. Germline CDR1 is SGDLS and CDR2 is YYNGEE. The V and J ends lost 0 bases and 5 bases, in that order; junction bases with no gene match: 2. The CDR3 protein is CASSVELAGNNEQFF. The CDR3 region has the DNA TGTGCCAGCAGCGTAGAACTAGCGGGGAACAATGAGCAGTTCTTC.

The rearrangement uses TRBV28 and TRBJ2-5; D is perhaps TRBD2 (6 bases). V was pared by 3 bases and J by 5 bases, with 10 bases between. There are 13 residues in the CDR3. Germline CDR1 MDHEN, CDR2 SYDVKM. CDR3 DNA: TGTGCCAGCAGTTTGCGGAGGGTCGAGACCCAGTACTTC. It specifies CASSLRRVETQYF.

This chain joins TRBV19 and TRBJ2-5; 8 positions agree with TRBD1. Germline assignment: CDR1 LNHDA and CDR2 SQIVND (reference sequence). The junction had 10 bases not matched to a gene; V was cut back by 8 bases and J by 5 bases. The CDR3 is 14 amino acids. CDR3 in DNA: TGTGCCAGTGCCCGGACAGGGATGGGGGAGACCCAGTACTTC. Residues: CASARTGMGETQYF.

This clonotype was observed a few times. The rearrangement uses TRBV7-9 and TRBJ1-1; weak D call: TRBD1 (5 bases). V dropped 5 bases and J dropped 7 bases, with 8 bases sitting between them. Germline values: CDR1 SEHNR, CDR2 FQNEAQ (reference sequence). This CDR3 is 11 amino acids long. The DNA for the CDR3 is TGTGCCAGCAGCCGAGGGGATGAAGCTTTCTTT. Protein sequence: CASSRGDEAFF.

V and J are TRBV15 and TRBJ1-4; 7 bases agree with TRBD1. There are 15 residues in the CDR3. Losses at the gene ends were 8 bases for V and 2 bases for J; bases not matched to a gene: 8. CDR1 is LNHNV, CDR2 YYDKDF, per germline (reference sequence). The chain's CDR3 is CATDEGAGTNEKLFF. The CDR3 DNA sequence: TGTGCCACCGATGAGGGGGCAGGGACTAATGAAAAACTGTTTTTT.

This chain links TRBV19 with TRBJ2-1; the match to TRBD2 covers 14 bases. Trimming cost V 9 bases and J 7 bases; bases outside gene matches: 5. This CDR3 region has 14 residues. Germline V gives CDR1 LNHDA, CDR2 SQIVND (reference sequence). The CDR3 bases are TGTGCCAGCCCCAGGACTAGCGGGAGGAATGAGCAGTTCTTC. This codes for CASPRTSGRNEQFF.

The V and J genes are TRBV28 and TRBJ2-7; D is unresolved. Trimming stripped 6 bases from V and 6 bases from J, with 15 bases between. This CDR3 region has 13 residues. From germline, CDR1 is MDHEN and CDR2 SYDVKM. The CDR3 loop is CASSPLVRREQYF. The CDR3 DNA sequence: TGTGCCAGCAGCCCCCTCGTCAGGCGCGAGCAGTACTTC.